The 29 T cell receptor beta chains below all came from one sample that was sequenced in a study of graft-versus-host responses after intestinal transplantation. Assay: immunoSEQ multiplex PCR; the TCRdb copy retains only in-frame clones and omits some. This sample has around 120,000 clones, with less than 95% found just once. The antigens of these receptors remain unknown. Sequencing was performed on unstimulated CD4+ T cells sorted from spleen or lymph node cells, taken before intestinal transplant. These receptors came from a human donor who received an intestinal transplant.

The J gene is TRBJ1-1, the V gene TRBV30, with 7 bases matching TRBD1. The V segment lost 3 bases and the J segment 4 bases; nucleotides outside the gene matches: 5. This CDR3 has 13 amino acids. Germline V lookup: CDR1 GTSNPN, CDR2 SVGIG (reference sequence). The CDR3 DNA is TGTGCCTGGAGAGCGACAGGGATCACTGAAGCTTTCTTT. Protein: CAWRATGITEAFF.

This CDR3 reads CASRGYAGANTGELFF. Written as DNA, the CDR3 is TGTGCCAGCAGGGGCTACGCAGGCGCGAACACCGGGGAGCTGTTTTTT. The V and J genes are TRBV7-6 and TRBJ2-2; D not resolved. The CDR3 spans 16 residues. Trimming cost V 6 bases and J 0 bases, with 14 bases left between them. Germline CDR1 reads SGHVS; CDR2 reads FNYEAQ.

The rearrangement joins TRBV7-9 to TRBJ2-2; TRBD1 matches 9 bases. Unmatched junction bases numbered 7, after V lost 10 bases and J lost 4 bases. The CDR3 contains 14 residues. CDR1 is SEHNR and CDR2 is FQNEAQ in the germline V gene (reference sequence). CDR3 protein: CAIRRDRATGELFF. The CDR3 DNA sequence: TGTGCCATCCGCAGGGACAGGGCCACCGGGGAGCTGTTTTTT.

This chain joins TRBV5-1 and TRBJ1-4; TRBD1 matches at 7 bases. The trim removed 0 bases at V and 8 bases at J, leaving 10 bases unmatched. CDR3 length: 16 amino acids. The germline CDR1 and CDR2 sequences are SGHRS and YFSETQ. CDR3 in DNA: TGCGCCAGCAGCTTGGCCCTGACAGGGTCGGGAGAAAAACTGTTTTTT. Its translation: CASSLALTGSGEKLFF.

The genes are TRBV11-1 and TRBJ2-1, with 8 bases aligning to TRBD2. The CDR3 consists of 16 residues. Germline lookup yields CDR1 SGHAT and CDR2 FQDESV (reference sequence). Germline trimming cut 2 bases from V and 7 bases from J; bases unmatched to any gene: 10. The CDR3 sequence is CASSLRRAGGMNEQFF. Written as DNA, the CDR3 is TGTGCCAGCAGCTTAAGAAGGGCGGGAGGCATGAATGAGCAGTTCTTC.

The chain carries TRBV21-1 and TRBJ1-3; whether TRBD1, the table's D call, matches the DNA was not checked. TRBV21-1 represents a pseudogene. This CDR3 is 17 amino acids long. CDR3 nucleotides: TGTGCCAGCAGCAAAATGGACACTCCAGACTCTGGAAACACCATATATTTT. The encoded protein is CASSKMDTPDSGNTIYF.

Written as DNA, the CDR3 is TGTGCCAGCAGCCTACCACAGGGTCGAGAGACCCAGTACTTC. Amino acids: CASSLPQGRETQYF. The rearrangement uses TRBV7-6 and TRBJ2-5; tentatively, D is TRBD1 (6 bases). Trimming stripped 5 bases from V and 4 bases from J, with 14 bases between. This CDR3 comprises 14 residues. Germline CDR1 and CDR2: SGHVS and FNYEAQ.

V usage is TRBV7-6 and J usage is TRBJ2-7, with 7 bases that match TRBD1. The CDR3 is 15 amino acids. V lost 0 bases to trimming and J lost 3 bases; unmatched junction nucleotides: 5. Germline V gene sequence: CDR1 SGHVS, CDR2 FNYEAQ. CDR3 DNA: TGTGCCAGCAGCTTAGCAGGGACAGACTTCTACGAGCAGTACTTC. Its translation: CASSLAGTDFYEQYF.

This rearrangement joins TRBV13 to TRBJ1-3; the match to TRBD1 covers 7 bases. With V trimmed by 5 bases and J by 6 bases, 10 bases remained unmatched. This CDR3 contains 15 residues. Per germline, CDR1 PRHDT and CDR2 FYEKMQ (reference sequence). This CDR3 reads CASSPRDSRENTIYF. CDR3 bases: TGTGCCAGCAGCCCCCGGGACAGCAGGGAAAACACCATATATTTT.

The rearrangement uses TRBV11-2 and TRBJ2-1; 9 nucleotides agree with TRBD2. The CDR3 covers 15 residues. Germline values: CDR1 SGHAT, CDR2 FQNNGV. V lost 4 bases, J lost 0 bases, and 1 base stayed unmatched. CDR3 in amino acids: CASSYSGSSYNEQFF. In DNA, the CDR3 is TGTGCCAGCAGCTATAGCGGGAGCTCCTACAATGAGCAGTTCTTC.

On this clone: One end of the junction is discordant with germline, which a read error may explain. The CDR3 region is CASSLTSGRANF. The CDR3, as DNA: TGTGCCAGCAGTTTAACTAGCGGGAGGGCCAATTTC. The genes are TRBV28 and TRBJ2-7; 13 positions match TRBD2. The CDR3 covers 12 residues. The germline CDR1 and CDR2 sequences are MDHEN and SYDVKM.

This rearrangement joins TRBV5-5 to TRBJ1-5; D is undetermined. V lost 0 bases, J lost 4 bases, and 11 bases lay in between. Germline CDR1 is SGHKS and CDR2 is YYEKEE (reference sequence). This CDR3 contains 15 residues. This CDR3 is CASSLGASVNQPQHF. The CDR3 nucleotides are TGTGCCAGCAGCTTGGGGGCATCCGTTAATCAGCCCCAGCATTTT.

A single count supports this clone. CDR3 sequence (DNA): TGTGCCAGCAGCCTGGGTGAGGGCCAGTACTTC. It yields the protein CASSLGEGQYF. The chain carries TRBV5-8 and TRBJ2-5; D might be TRBD2 (5 bases). The CDR3 has 11 amino acids. The germline gives CDR1 SGHTS, CDR2 YDEGEE. Trimming removed 4 bases from V and 10 bases from J, with 11 bases in between.

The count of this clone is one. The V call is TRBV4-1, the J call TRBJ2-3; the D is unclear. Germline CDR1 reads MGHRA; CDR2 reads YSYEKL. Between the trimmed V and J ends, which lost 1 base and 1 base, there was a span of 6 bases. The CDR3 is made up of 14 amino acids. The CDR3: CASSQVSGTDTQYF. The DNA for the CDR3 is TGCGCCAGCAGCCAAGTTTCTGGCACAGATACGCAGTATTTT.

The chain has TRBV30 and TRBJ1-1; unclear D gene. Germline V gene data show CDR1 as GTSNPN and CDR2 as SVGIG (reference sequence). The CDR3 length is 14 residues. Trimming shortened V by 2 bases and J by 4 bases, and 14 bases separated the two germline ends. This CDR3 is CAWSPTLSSTEAFF. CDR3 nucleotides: TGTGCCTGGAGTCCCACGCTGAGTAGCACTGAAGCTTTCTTT.

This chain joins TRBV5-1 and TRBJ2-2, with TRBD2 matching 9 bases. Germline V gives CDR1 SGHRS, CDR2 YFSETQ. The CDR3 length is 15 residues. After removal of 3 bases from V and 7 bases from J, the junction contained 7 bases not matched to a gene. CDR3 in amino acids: CASSSLAGIGGELFF. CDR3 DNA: TGCGCCAGCAGCTCCCTAGCGGGGATTGGCGGGGAGCTGTTTTTT.

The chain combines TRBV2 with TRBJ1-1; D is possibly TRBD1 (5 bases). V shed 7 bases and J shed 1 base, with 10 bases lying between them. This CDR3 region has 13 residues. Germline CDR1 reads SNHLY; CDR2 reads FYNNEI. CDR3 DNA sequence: TGTGCCAGCACGGGGGAAGAGAACACTGAAGCTTTCTTT. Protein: CASTGEENTEAFF.

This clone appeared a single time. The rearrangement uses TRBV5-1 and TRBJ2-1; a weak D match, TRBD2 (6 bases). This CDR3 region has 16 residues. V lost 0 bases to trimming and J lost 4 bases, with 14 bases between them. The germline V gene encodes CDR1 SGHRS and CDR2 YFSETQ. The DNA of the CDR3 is TGCGCCAGCAGCTTGGCCGGACTAATAATTTACAATGAGCAGTTCTTC. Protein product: CASSLAGLIIYNEQFF.

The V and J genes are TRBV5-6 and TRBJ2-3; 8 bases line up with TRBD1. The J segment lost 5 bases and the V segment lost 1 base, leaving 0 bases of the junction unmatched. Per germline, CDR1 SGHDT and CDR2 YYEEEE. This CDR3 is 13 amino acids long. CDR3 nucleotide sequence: TGTGCCAGCAGCTTGACAGGGGGAGATACGCAGTATTTT. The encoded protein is CASSLTGGDTQYF.

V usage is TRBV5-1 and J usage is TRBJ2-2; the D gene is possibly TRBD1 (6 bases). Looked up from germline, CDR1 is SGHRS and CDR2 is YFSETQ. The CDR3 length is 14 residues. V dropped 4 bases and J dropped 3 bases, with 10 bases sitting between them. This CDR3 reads CASSRDTYTGELFF. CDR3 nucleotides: TGCGCCAGCAGCAGGGACACTTACACCGGGGAGCTGTTTTTT.

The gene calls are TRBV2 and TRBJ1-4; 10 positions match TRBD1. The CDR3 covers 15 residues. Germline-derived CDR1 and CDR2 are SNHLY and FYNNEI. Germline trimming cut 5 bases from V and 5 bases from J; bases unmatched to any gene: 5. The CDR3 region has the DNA TGTGCCAGCAGTTTAGAGACAGGGGGCAATGAAAAACTGTTTTTT. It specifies CASSLETGGNEKLFF.

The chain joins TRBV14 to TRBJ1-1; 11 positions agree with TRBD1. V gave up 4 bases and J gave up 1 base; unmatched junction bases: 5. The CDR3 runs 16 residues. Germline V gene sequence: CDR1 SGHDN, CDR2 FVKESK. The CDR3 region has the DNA TGTGCCAGCAGCCCCTCCGGACAGGGGGCGAACACTGAAGCTTTCTTT. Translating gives CASSPSGQGANTEAFF.

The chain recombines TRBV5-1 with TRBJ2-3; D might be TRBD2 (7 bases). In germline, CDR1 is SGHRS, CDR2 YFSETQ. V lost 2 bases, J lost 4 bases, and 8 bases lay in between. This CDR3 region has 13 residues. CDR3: CASSLGGADTQYF. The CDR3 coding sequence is TGCGCCAGCAGCTTAGGGGGGGCAGATACGCAGTATTTT.

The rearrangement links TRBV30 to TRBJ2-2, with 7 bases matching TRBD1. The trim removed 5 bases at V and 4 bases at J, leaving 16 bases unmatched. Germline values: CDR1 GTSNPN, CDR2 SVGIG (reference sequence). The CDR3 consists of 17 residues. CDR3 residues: CAWGGLRGRVGTGELFF. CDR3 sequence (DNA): TGTGCCTGGGGCGGGCTGAGGGGGCGGGTTGGCACCGGGGAGCTGTTTTTT.

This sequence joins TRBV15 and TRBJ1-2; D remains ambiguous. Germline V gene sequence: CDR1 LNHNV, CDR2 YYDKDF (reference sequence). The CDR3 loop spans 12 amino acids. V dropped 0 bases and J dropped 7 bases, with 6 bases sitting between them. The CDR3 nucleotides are TGTGCCACCAGCAGAGACGAGCTTGGCTACACCTTC. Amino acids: CATSRDELGYTF.

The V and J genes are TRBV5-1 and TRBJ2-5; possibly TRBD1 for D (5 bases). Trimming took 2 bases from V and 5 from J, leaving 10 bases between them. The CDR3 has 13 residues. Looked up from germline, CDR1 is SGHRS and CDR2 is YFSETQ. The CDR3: CASSLTGAETQYF. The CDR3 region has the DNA TGCGCCAGCAGCTTAACAGGCGCGGAGACCCAGTACTTC.

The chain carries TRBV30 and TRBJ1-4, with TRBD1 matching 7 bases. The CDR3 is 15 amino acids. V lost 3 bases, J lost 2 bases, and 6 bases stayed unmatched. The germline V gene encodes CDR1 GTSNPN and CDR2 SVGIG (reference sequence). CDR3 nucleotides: TGTGCCTGGAGGACAGGGCGAGGGACTAATGAAAAACTGTTTTTT. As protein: CAWRTGRGTNEKLFF. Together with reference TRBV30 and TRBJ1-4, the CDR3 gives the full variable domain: SQTIHQWPATLVQPVGSPLSLECTVEGTSNPNLYWYRQAAGRGLQLLFYSVGIGQISSEVPQNLSASRPQDRQFILSSKKLLLSDSGFYLCAWRTGRGTNEKLFFGSGTQLSVL.

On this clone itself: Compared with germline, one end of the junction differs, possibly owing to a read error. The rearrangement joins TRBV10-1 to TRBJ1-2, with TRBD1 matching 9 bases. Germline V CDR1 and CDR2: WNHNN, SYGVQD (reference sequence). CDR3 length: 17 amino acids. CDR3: CVSTKELGTGYLYGYTF. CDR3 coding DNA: TGCGTCAGCACCAAAGAGCTCGGGACAGGGTACCTCTATGGCTACACCTTC.

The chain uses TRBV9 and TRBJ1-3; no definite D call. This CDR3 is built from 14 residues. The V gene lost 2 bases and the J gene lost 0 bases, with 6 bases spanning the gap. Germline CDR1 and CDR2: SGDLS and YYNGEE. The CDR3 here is CASSVLSSGNTIYF. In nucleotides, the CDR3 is TGTGCCAGCAGCGTCCTGAGCTCTGGAAACACCATATATTTT.